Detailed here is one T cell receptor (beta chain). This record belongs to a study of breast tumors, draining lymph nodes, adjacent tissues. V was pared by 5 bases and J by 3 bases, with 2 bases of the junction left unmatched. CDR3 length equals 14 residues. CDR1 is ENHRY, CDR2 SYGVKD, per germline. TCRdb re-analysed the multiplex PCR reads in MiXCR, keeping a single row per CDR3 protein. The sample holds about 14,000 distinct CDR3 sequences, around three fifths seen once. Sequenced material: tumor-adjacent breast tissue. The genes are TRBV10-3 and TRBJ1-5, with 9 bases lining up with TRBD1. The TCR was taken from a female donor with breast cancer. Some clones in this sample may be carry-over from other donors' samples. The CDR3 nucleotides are TGTGCCATCAGTCGGACAGGGGACAATCAGCCCCAGCATTTT. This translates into CAISRTGDNQPQHF.